The 24 T cell receptor beta chains below were found in one sample sequenced in a study of spatial heterogeneity in lung cancer. TCRdb reprocessed the 5' RACE reads via MiXCR and lists one record per CDR3 protein. The repertoire includes about 3,700 distinct CDR3 sequences, roughly 30% of them detected once, and 14% sits in the top ten. Their recognized antigens are unknown. Findings and limits, study-wide: The study found that expanded intratumoral alpha and beta TCR counts tracked tumor mutation counts.

Documented time point: sample taken at primary tumor resection. The input for sequencing was lung tumor tissue, taken at surgery. The receptors derive from a male donor with early-stage non-small cell lung cancer.

This clonotype was found many times. Since the library was made to target alpha chains, this beta chain is a stray read and its abundance is not meaningful. This sequence joins TRBV12-3 or TRBV12-4 and TRBJ2-3; D possibly matches TRBD1 or TRBD2 (5 bases each). The CDR3 sequence is 11 residues long. V dropped 6 bases and J dropped 11 bases, with 12 bases sitting between them. CDR3 coding DNA: TGTGCCAGCAGCCTGGGACCTCAGCAGTATTTT. Translation gives CASSLGPQQYF.

By sample fraction, this clonotype is medium-sized (0.01 to 0.1%). This beta chain was picked up by a library intended for alpha chains and is off target, so its count carries little meaning. The chain has TRBV6-1 and TRBJ2-7, with D tentatively TRBD1 (6 bases). This CDR3 comprises 14 residues. V lost 4 bases, J lost 2 bases, and 12 bases lay in between. In germline, CDR1 is MNHNS, CDR2 SASEGT. This CDR3 is CASSALQGPYEQYF. The CDR3 bases are TGTGCCAGCAGTGCTCTACAGGGCCCCTACGAGCAGTACTTC.

This clonotype has just a few counts. This beta chain represents an off-target read in a library built for alpha chains; its size is of limited meaning. The chain combines TRBV11-2 with TRBJ2-1; tentatively, D is TRBD1 (6 bases). CDR1 is SGHAT and CDR2 is FQNNGV in the germline V gene. Trimming cost V 5 bases and J 13 bases, with 18 bases left between them. CDR3 size: 13 residues. The CDR3 loop is CASSRQQGVGQFF. CDR3 DNA: TGTGCCAGCAGCCGCCAACAGGGAGTGGGACAGTTCTTC.

A few counts support this clonotype. Because this beta chain is a stray read in a library intended to capture alpha chains, its abundance should not be given much weight. V and J are TRBV3-1 and TRBJ2-7; 9 positions match TRBD1. The CDR3 totals 13 residues. V shed 8 bases, J shed 2 bases, and the junction held 4 bases outside the gene matches. The germline V gene encodes CDR1 LGHDT and CDR2 YNNKEL (reference sequence). The CDR3 sequence is CASGGQGTYEQYF. The CDR3 DNA follows: TGTGCCAGCGGGGGACAGGGTACCTACGAGCAGTACTTC.

This clonotype was seen at least ten times. This beta chain came through as a stray read in a library set up for alpha chains, and its size says little. The chain employs TRBV2 and TRBJ2-3; maybe TRBD1 (6 bases). Germline V lookup: CDR1 SNHLY, CDR2 FYNNEI. The V end was cut by 3 bases, the J end by 0 bases, with 10 bases between. CDR3 size: 15 residues. CDR3: CASSDYRVSTDTQYF. The CDR3 DNA follows: TGTGCCAGCAGTGACTACAGGGTTAGCACAGATACGCAGTATTTT.

With respect to this clonotype: This beta chain is an unintended read in a library built for alpha chains; its size means little. This rearrangement joins TRBV5-1 to TRBJ1-1; possibly TRBD1 for D (5 bases). Germline CDR1 and CDR2: SGHRS and YFSETQ. With 1 base removed from V and 5 bases from J, the gap between germline ends came to 15 bases. The CDR3 is 15 amino acids. Here the CDR3 reads CASSLKGAADTEAFF. DNA of the CDR3: TGCGCCAGCAGCTTGAAAGGGGCTGCGGATACTGAAGCTTTCTTT.

This clonotype occurred a few times. This beta chain is off target for a library built for alpha chains, so its abundance means little. The chain employs TRBV7-6 and TRBJ2-2; 8 bases align to TRBD1. Germline CDR1 SGHVS, CDR2 FNYEAQ. The CDR3 is 14 residues long. V was clipped by 5 bases and J by 7 bases; unmatched bases: 6. The CDR3 is CASSDQGAVGELFF. In nucleotides, the CDR3 is TGTGCCAGCAGCGATCAGGGGGCAGTCGGGGAGCTGTTTTTT.

This clonotype is medium-sized (0.01 to 0.1%) within its sample. This beta chain is an unintended read in a library built for alpha chains; its size means little. This rearrangement joins TRBV5-1 to TRBJ2-1, with a tentative D call TRBD2 (6 bases). The germline V gene has CDR1 SGHRS and CDR2 YFSETQ. This CDR3 is 14 amino acids long. Between the trimmed V and J ends, which lost 2 bases and 8 bases, there was a span of 14 bases. CDR3 bases: TGCGCCAGCAGCTTCGGGACTTCTTTTTATGAGCAGTTCTTC. Protein sequence: CASSFGTSFYEQFF.

There are many counts of this clonotype. For a library built for alpha chains, this beta chain is a stray read; little rests on its size. The genes are TRBV9 and TRBJ1-1; D ambiguous. V was clipped by 0 bases and J by 1 base, with 7 bases between them. The CDR3 runs to 14 residues. Germline-derived CDR1 and CDR2 are SGDLS and YYNGEE. Written as DNA, the CDR3 is TGTGCCAGCAGCGTAGCCCCTGGGAACACTGAAGCTTTCTTT. Translation gives CASSVAPGNTEAFF.

Sample share makes this clonotype medium-sized. This beta chain is an off-target read within a library intended for alpha chains, so its frequency means little. This chain uses TRBV2 with TRBJ1-2; D perhaps matches TRBD1 (6 bases). Trimming shortened V by 9 bases and J by 4 bases, and 12 bases separated the two germline ends. From germline, CDR1 is SNHLY and CDR2 FYNNEI. CDR3 length: 12 amino acids. The CDR3 nucleotides read TGTGCCAGACAGGGCTTGAGCTATGGCTACACCTTC. Amino acids: CARQGLSYGYTF.

There are a few counts of this clonotype. For a library built for alpha chains, this beta chain is a stray read; little rests on its size. The chain combines TRBV28 with TRBJ1-1, with a weak D call TRBD1 (5 bases). Looked up from germline, CDR1 is MDHEN and CDR2 is SYDVKM. The length of the CDR3 is 14 residues. V was clipped by 7 bases and J by 3 bases, with 15 bases between them. CDR3 nucleotide sequence: TGTGCCAGCACCCCCAACACGGGGGACACTGAAGCTTTCTTT. Amino acid sequence: CASTPNTGDTEAFF.

Judged by abundance, this clonotype is medium-sized. For a library built for alpha chains, this beta chain is a stray read; little rests on its size. The chain uses TRBV29-1 and TRBJ2-7; maybe TRBD1 (6 bases). The V and J ends lost 6 bases and 4 bases respectively, with 13 bases between them. Germline V gives CDR1 SQVTM, CDR2 ANQGSEA. This CDR3 has 12 amino acids. The CDR3 here is CSVRGNGYEQYF. CDR3 DNA: TGCAGCGTCAGGGGTAATGGGTACGAGCAGTACTTC.

This clonotype has a count of ten or more. This beta chain is an off-target read within a library intended for alpha chains, so its frequency means little. V gene TRBV18 combines with J gene TRBJ2-3; unclear D gene. Per germline, CDR1 KGHSH and CDR2 LQKENI. The CDR3 loop spans 14 amino acids. The V gene lost 0 bases and the J gene lost 11 bases, with 15 bases spanning the gap. The CDR3 loop is CASSPPDGLGLQYF. Written as DNA, the CDR3 is TGTGCCAGCTCACCACCGGACGGATTGGGATTGCAGTATTTT.

On this clonotype itself: This beta chain came through as a stray read in a library set up for alpha chains, and its size says little. This sequence joins TRBV5-6 and TRBJ2-7; D possibly corresponds to TRBD1 (5 bases). CDR3 length equals 14 residues. The V end lost 0 bases, the J end lost 2 bases, and 9 bases lay between the germline ends. Germline values: CDR1 SGHDT, CDR2 YYEEEE. CDR3 sequence (DNA): TGTGCCAGCAGCTTGGTAGCAGGGCCCTACGAGCAGTACTTC. It translates to CASSLVAGPYEQYF.

This clonotype was picked up many times. The library was designed around alpha chains, so this beta chain is a stray read whose abundance carries little weight. This chain links TRBV18 with TRBJ2-1; unclear D gene. The CDR3 loop spans 15 amino acids. V was cut by 2 bases and J by 6 bases, with 14 bases left in between. The germline gives CDR1 KGHSH, CDR2 LQKENI. This CDR3 is CASSPGPGDLNEQFF. CDR3 in DNA: TGTGCCAGCTCACCAGGACCAGGAGACCTCAATGAGCAGTTCTTC.

In its sample, this clonotype is medium-sized (0.01 to 0.1%). A library made for alpha chains picked up this beta chain off target, so its size means little. The chain joins TRBV20-1 to TRBJ2-7, with D perhaps being TRBD1 or TRBD2 (6 bases each). V lost 6 bases and J 3 bases, leaving 15 bases between the germline ends. Germline CDR1 and CDR2: DFQATT and SNEGSKA (reference sequence). The CDR3 runs to 13 residues. The CDR3 is CSAEPGDNYEQYF. In DNA form, the CDR3 reads TGCAGTGCCGAACCGGGGGACAACTACGAGCAGTACTTC.

This clonotype is termed medium-sized. This beta chain was picked up by a library intended for alpha chains and is off target, so its count carries little meaning. The chain joins TRBV12-3 or TRBV12-4 to TRBJ2-7, with 11 nucleotides matching TRBD1. CDR3 length: 15 amino acids. The junction had 7 bases not matched to a gene; V was cut back by 6 bases and J by 3 bases. CDR3 DNA sequence: TGTGCCAGCAGCCGGACAGGGGGCATGAGCTACGAGCAGTACTTC. This sequence encodes CASSRTGGMSYEQYF.

By share, this clonotype ranks as medium-sized (0.01 to 0.1%). This beta chain appears as a stray read in a library generated for alpha chains; its size is not informative. The chain joins TRBV27 to TRBJ1-6; D might be TRBD1 (6 bases). The germline V and J ends were trimmed by 5 bases and 7 bases, with 18 bases remaining between them. This CDR3 comprises 16 residues. CDR1 MNHEY and CDR2 SMNVEV come from the germline V gene (reference sequence). The CDR3 sequence: CASSPGAGANNSPLHF. CDR3 in DNA: TGTGCCAGCAGTCCCGGGGCAGGGGCGAACAATTCACCCCTCCACTTT.

This clonotype is termed medium-sized. This beta chain appears as a stray read in a library generated for alpha chains; its size is not informative. V and J are TRBV10-2 and TRBJ2-5, with 12 bases identical to TRBD2. CDR3 length equals 14 residues. Germline trimming cut 7 bases from V and 3 bases from J; bases unmatched to any gene: 3. The V gene's germline CDR1 is WSHSY and CDR2 SAAADI. The CDR3 is CASTRLAGEETQYF. The CDR3 region has the DNA TGCGCCAGCACCCGACTAGCGGGGGAAGAGACCCAGTACTTC.

This clonotype rates as medium-sized. The size of this beta chain means little, since it is a stray read in a library made for alpha chains. The V and J genes are TRBV20-1 and TRBJ2-5; TRBD1 might be the D (5 bases). CDR3 size: 19 residues. Trimming took off 0 bases at V and 3 bases at J, with 26 bases between the two ends. Germline loops: CDR1 DFQATT, CDR2 SNEGSKA (reference sequence). The CDR3 nucleotides read TGCAGTGCTAGAGATACGGGCTGGGGCCTGAATAATCCAGAAGAGACCCAGTACTTC. Translated: CSARDTGWGLNNPEETQYF.

This clonotype was seen more than once but under ten times. This beta chain is off target for a library built for alpha chains, so its abundance means little. The chain carries TRBV20-1 and TRBJ2-1; 8 positions agree with TRBD2. Germline assignment: CDR1 DFQATT and CDR2 SNEGSKA (reference sequence). Trimming took 2 bases from V and 5 from J; bases not matched to a gene: 8. This CDR3 is 15 amino acids long. The CDR3 DNA reads TGCAGTGCTAGACCTGGGACTAGTGTGAACAATGAGCAGTTCTTC. Translation gives CSARPGTSVNNEQFF.

Remarks on this clonotype: This beta chain is an off-target read within a library intended for alpha chains, so its frequency means little. The chain couples TRBV20-1 to TRBJ2-3; tentatively, D is TRBD2 (6 bases). CDR3 size: 13 residues. V was pared by 6 bases and J by 4 bases, with 14 bases between. CDR1 is DFQATT and CDR2 is SNEGSKA in the germline V gene (reference sequence). The CDR3 bases are TGCAGTGCCGAGTGGAGGGGCCCAGATACGCAGTATTTT. Protein: CSAEWRGPDTQYF.

About this clonotype itself: This beta chain was picked up by a library intended for alpha chains and is off target, so its count carries little meaning. The chain links TRBV13 to TRBJ2-7; weak D call: TRBD1 (5 bases). CDR3 length: 15 residues. CDR1 is PRHDT and CDR2 is FYEKMQ in the germline V gene (reference sequence). V was shortened by 1 base and J by 0 bases, with 10 bases between the two germline ends. The DNA of the CDR3 is TGTGCCAGCAGCTTAGCTTGGGGCCCCTCCTACGAGCAGTACTTC. It encodes CASSLAWGPSYEQYF.

This clonotype is labeled as medium-sized. This beta chain is a stray sequence in a library constructed for alpha chains; its clone size is not meaningful. The rearrangement uses TRBV24-1 and TRBJ1-4; possible D gene TRBD1, 6 bases. Germline lookup yields CDR1 KGHDR and CDR2 SFDVKD. The CDR3 has 15 residues. Trimming removed 4 bases at V and 1 base at J, with 9 bases between. The CDR3 DNA reads TGTGCCACCAGTGAGCCGACAGGAACTAATGAAAAACTGTTTTTT. Its protein is CATSEPTGTNEKLFF.